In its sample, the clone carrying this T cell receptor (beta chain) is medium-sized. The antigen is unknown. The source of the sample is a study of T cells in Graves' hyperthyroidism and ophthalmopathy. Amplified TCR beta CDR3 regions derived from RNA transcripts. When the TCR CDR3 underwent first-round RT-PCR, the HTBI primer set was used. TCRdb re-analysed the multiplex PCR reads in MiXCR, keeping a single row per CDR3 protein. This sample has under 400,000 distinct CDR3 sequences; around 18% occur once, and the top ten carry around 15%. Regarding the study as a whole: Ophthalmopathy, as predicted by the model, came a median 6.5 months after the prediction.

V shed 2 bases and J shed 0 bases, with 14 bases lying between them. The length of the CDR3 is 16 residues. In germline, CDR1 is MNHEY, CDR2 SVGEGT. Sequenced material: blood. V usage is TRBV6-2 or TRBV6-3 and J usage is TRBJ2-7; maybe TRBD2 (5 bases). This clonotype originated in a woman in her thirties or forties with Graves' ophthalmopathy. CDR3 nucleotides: TGTGCCAGCAGTTACGGCCCTCCTGGGAGCTCCTACGAGCAGTACTTC. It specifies CASSYGPPGSSYEQYF.